This TCR beta chain was observed in a study of technical replicates of blood from several donors. This clone was detected only once. TCRdb's copy holds only in-frame clones and misses some; the assay was immunoSEQ multiplex PCR. The sample gives more than 70,000 clones, under 95% of which show up once; 0.27% is in the top ten. Trimming took 5 bases from V and 0 from J, leaving 14 bases between them. CDR3 size: 15 residues. Germline CDR1 reads SGHAT; CDR2 reads FQNNGV. The specimen was T cells isolated from PBMCs. The TCR sequence derives from a human donor in good health. The rearrangement joins TRBV11-2 to TRBJ2-7; D uncertain. The chain's CDR3 is CASSPTVRRSYEQYF. CDR3 in DNA: TGTGCCAGCAGCCCCACGGTCAGGCGCTCCTACGAGCAGTACTTC.